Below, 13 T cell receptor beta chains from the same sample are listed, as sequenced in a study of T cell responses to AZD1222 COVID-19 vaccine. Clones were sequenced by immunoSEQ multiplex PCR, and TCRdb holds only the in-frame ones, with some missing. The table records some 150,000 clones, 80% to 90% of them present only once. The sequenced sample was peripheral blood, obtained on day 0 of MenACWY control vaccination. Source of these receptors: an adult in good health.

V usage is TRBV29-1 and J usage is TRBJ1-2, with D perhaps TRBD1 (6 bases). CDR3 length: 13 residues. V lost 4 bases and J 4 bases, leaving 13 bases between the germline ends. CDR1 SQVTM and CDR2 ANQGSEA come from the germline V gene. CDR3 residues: CSVAGGLIYGYTF. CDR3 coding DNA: TGCAGCGTTGCTGGGGGGCTTATCTATGGCTACACCTTC. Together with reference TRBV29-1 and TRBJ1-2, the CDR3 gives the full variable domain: SAVISQKPSRDICQRGTSLTIQCQVDSQVTMMFWYRQQPGQSLTLIATANQGSEATYESGFVIDKFPISRPNLTFSTLTVSNMSPEDSSIYLCSVAGGLIYGYTFGSGTRLTVV.

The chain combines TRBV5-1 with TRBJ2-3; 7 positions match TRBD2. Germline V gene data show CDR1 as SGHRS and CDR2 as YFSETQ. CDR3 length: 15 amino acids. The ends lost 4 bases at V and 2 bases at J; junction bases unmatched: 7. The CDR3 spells CASSQSGVLTDTQYF. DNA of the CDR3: TGCGCCAGCAGCCAAAGCGGGGTCCTCACAGATACGCAGTATTTT.

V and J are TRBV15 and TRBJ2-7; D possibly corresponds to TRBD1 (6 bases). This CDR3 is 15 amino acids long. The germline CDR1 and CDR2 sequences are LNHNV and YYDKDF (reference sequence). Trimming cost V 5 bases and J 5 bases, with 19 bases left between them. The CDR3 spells CATSDRDTAIHEQYF. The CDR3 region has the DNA TGTGCCACCAGCGACCGGGACACCGCCATCCACGAGCAGTACTTC.

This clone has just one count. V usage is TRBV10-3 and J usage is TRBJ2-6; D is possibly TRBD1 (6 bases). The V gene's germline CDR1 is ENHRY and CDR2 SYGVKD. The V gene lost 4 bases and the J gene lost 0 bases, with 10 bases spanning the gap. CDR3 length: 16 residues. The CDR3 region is CAISAGTPSGANVLTF. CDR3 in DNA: TGTGCCATCAGTGCGGGGACACCCTCTGGGGCCAACGTCCTGACTTTC.

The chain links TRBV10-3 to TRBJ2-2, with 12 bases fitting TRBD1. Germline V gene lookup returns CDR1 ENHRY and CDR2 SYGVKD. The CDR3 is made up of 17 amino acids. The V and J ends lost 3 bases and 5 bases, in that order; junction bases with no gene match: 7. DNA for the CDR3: TGTGCCATCAGTGACCGGAGGGACAGGGGGCGGACCGGGGAGCTGTTTTTT. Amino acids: CAISDRRDRGRTGELFF.

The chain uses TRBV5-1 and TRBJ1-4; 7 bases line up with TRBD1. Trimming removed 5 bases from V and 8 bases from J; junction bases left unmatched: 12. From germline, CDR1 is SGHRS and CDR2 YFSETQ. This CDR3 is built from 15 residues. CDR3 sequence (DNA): TGCGCCAGCAGTTCAGGGACAGCTTCGGGGGAAAAACTGTTTTTT. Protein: CASSSGTASGEKLFF.

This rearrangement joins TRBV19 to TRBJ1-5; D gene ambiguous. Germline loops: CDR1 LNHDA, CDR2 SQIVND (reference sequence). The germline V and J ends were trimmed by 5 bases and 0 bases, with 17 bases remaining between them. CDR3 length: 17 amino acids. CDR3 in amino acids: CASSPGDYHYSNQPQHF. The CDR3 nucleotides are TGTGCCAGTAGTCCCGGTGATTACCATTATAGCAATCAGCCCCAGCATTTT.

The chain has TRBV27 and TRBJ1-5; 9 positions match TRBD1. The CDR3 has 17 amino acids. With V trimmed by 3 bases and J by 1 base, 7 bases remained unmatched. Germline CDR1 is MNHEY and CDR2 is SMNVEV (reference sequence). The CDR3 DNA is TGTGCCAGCAGTTTTGGGACAGGGCGCTTGAGCAATCAGCCCCAGCATTTT. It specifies CASSFGTGRLSNQPQHF.

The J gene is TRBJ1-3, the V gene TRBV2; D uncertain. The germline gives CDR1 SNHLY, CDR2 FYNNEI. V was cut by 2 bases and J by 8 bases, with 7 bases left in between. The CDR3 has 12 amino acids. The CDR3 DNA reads TGTGCCAGCAGTGAACGTAGGGACACCATATATTTT. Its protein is CASSERRDTIYF.

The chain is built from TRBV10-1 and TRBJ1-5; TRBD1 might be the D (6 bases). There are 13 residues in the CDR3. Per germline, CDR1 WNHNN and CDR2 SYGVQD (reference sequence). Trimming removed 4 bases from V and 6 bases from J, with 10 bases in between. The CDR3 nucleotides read TGCGCCAGCAGTGCCGGGGGCACTCAGCCCCAGCATTTT. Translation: CASSAGGTQPQHF.

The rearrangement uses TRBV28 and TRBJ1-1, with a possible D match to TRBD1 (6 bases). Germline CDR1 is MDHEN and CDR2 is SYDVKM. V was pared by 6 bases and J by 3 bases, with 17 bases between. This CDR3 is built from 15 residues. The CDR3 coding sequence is TGTGCCAGCAGCCCACAGACAGGACCTTACACTGAAGCTTTCTTT. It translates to CASSPQTGPYTEAFF.

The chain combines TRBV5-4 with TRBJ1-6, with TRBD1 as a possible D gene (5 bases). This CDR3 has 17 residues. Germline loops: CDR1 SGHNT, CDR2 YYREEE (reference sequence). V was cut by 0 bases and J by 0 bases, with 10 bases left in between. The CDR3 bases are TGTGCCAGCAGCTTGGCGGGCGGGGGCTCCTATAATTCACCCCTCCACTTT. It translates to CASSLAGGGSYNSPLHF.

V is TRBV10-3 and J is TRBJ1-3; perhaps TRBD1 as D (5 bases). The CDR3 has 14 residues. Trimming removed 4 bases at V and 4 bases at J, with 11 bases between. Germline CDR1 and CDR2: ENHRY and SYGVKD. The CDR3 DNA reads TGTGCCATCAGTGGTGGGGGTCCGGGAAACACCATATATTTT. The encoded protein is CAISGGGPGNTIYF.